This T cell receptor beta chain was documented in a study of T cells expressing NK-cell markers. Across the whole study: According to the study, TCR beta repertoires originated from sorted CD3+CD56+NKG2C+, CD3+CD56+NKG2C- and CD3+CD56-NKG2C+ T cells. Among the eight sequenced donors, seven tested HCMV-seropositive and one tested seronegative. Study-level findings and limits: Once again these clonotypes came out on top in the CD3+CD56-NKG2C+ fraction of four donors. About 1.0-8% of CD8+ T cells in about 6 donors belonged to dominant NKG2C+ clonotypes.

A word on this clonotype: The target antigen is unknown.

After re-calling the 5' RACE reads, TCRdb lists one entry per CDR3 protein, DNA absent. Found here are 200,000 to 300,000 distinct CDR3 sequences; the top ten clones hold roughly 4.2%. CDR3 length equals 13 residues. The germline V gene encodes CDR1 GTSNPN and CDR2 SVGIG (reference sequence). This TCR was sampled from a woman between 18 and 70 years old in good health. Source material: blood T cells: a sorted CD56 or NKG2C T cell subset, CD4+ or CD8+ T cells, or bulk PBMC T cells (not recorded which). The rearrangement joins TRBV30 to TRBJ2-1. CDR3 sequence reads: CAWSGRNSNEQFF.